This is a list of T cell receptor beta chains from one sample in a study of CD8+CD57+ T cells in acquired aplastic anemia. One entry per CDR3 protein, called by TCRdb with MiXCR from the reads. The repertoire holds some 170,000 distinct CDR3 sequences, with about 48% as singletons. The specimen sequenced was sorted CD4+, CD8+, or CD8+CD57+ T cells (not recorded which) from PBMCs. Receptor source: a human donor in good health. CDR3s include the opening cysteine and the closing phenylalanine or tryptophan. The order of the fields is V gene, J gene, CDR3 length, clone size, D gene, CDR3 protein, CDR3 DNA. A D gene is named only where the DNA matches it firmly. Size values are once, few and many counts, or a class for expanded clones, and some rows have none.

TRBV10-3	TRBJ1-4	12	NA	NA	CAISADGEKLVF	TGCGCCATCAGTGCAGACGGTGAAAAACTGGTTTTT
TRBV13	TRBJ1-2	17	NA	TRBD1	CASSRYDDREGREGYTF	TGTGCCAGCAGCCGCTATGATGACAGGGAAGGGCGGGAAGGCTACACCTTC
TRBV14	TRBJ2-1	16	many	TRBD2	CASSRGLAPSYNEQFF	TGTGCCAGCAGCAGGGGACTAGCGCCCTCCTACAATGAGCAGTTCTTC
TRBV25-1	TRBJ1-2	16	NA	NA	CASSDSATGPNYGYTF	TGTGCCAGCAGTGACTCAGCGACGGGGCCAAACTATGGCTACACCTTC
TRBV2	TRBJ2-1	13	NA	NA	CASNSPPRDEQFF	TGTGCCAGCAATAGCCCCCCAAGGGATGAGCAGTTCTTC
TRBV9	TRBJ2-5	16	once	NA	CASSFNPGSGEETQYF	TGTGCCAGCAGCTTTAACCCGGGATCCGGGGAAGAGACCCAGTACTTC
TRBV29-1	TRBJ1-3	13	many	NA	CSVESGVGNTIYF	TGCAGCGTTGAATCCGGGGTCGGAAACACCATATATTTT
TRBV5-1	TRBJ2-7	15	NA	TRBD2	CASSLVTSASYEQYF	TGCGCCAGCAGCTTGGTGACTAGCGCCTCCTACGAGCAGTACTTC
TRBV27	TRBJ1-6	14	NA	NA	CASSLLGKDSPLHF	TGTGCCAGCAGTTTGTTGGGAAAAGATTCACCCCTCCACTTT
TRBV29-1	TRBJ1-1	12	NA	TRBD1	CSLSPGGTEAFF	TGCAGCCTATCCCCAGGGGGGACTGAAGCTTTCTTT
TRBV10-3	TRBJ2-3	14	NA	NA	CAISEPGFTDTQYF	TGTGCCATCAGTGAACCGGGCTTCACAGATACGCAGTATTTT
TRBV10-2	TRBJ2-3	12	NA	NA	CASRQGTDTQYF	TGCGCCAGCAGGCAGGGAACAGATACGCAGTATTTT
TRBV12-3/TRBV12-4	TRBJ1-6	16	many	TRBD1	CASSSRPPGQGVPLHF	TGTGCCAGCAGTTCCCGCCCCCCGGGACAGGGGGTACCCCTCCACTTT
TRBV20-1	TRBJ2-1	13	many	TRBD1	CSAPGDRYNEQFF	TGCAGTGCTCCGGGGGACAGGTACAATGAGCAGTTCTTC
TRBV5-5	TRBJ1-4	14	many	NA	CASSLDRAAEKLFF	TGTGCCAGCAGCTTGGACAGGGCGGCCGAAAAACTGTTTTTT
TRBV7-2	TRBJ2-7	14	few	TRBD1	CASSVSDRAGEQYF	TGTGCCAGCAGCGTAAGCGACAGGGCAGGCGAGCAGTACTTC
TRBV29-1	TRBJ1-3	15	NA	NA	CSAMIGESSGNTIYF	TGCAGCGCCATGATCGGGGAATCCTCTGGAAACACCATATATTTT
TRBV11-2	TRBJ2-1	16	once	TRBD2	CAWTPGLAGGYNEQFF	TGTGCCTGGACCCCCGGACTAGCGGGAGGGTACAATGAGCAGTTCTTC
TRBV7-6	TRBJ2-1	14	many	NA	CASSYPGQTDEQFF	TGTGCCAGCAGCTACCCCGGACAGACCGATGAGCAGTTCTTC
TRBV7-9	TRBJ1-5	16	many	TRBD1	CASSLIQGADNQPQHF	TGTGCCAGCAGCTTAATACAGGGGGCAGACAATCAGCCCCAGCATTTT